This T cell receptor (beta chain) came from a study of shared clonotypes between healthy human individuals. Study at large: The cohort comprised a couple of women and a few men. Their ages spanned 18 to 49 years.

The healthy adult donors were HIV-negative and reported no recent acute infections or vaccinations. Germline V gene sequence: CDR1 SGDLS, CDR2 YYNGEE. The CDR3 length is 14 residues. J gave up 2 bases and V 4 bases, and 5 bases lay outside the gene matches. Study results and caveats: Collection of samples was limited to blood; tissue repertoires likely differ. It was expected that sequencing depth would affect clonotype sharing among donors.

Sequencing used immunoSEQ multiplex PCR; TCRdb keeps in-frame clones, though not all of them. The sample yields more than 850,000 clones, 75% to 80% seen once. About this clone itself: Its antigen is undetermined.

Sequencing was performed on memory CD4+ T cells from PBMCs. The subset is: CD45RA-negative fraction. The chain employs TRBV9 and TRBJ2-5, with 7 bases lining up with TRBD1. The clonotype was recovered from a man aged 18 to 29 in good health. Some clones in this sample may be carry-over from other donors' samples. Here the CDR3 reads CASSLGQPQETQYF. CDR3 coding DNA: TGTGCCAGCAGCCTGGGACAGCCTCAAGAGACCCAGTACTTC.